These 6 T cell receptor beta chains originate from one sample sequenced in a study of cytomegalovirus exposure and HLA in healthy donors. The study ran its PCR with 60 Vbeta and 13 Jbeta primers. Profiling relied on immunoSEQ multiplex PCR, and the TCRdb table lists in-frame clones only, not all of them. The table has about 120,000 clones, 55% to 75% seen once. The material sequenced was PBMCs. The receptors originated from a woman in her thirties or forties in good health and CMV-seropositive.

J is TRBJ2-2 and V is TRBV19; 9 bases are a match to TRBD1. Looked up from germline, CDR1 is LNHDA and CDR2 is SQIVND (reference sequence). Trimming removed 8 bases from V and 6 bases from J; junction bases left unmatched: 10. The CDR3 length is 15 residues. The CDR3 region has the DNA TGTGCCAGTGCCCCGGGACAGGGAGATTCCGGGGAGCTGTTTTTT. This encodes CASAPGQGDSGELFF.

With respect to this clone: The junction does not match germline at one end; this may be a read error. V gene TRBV7-9 combines with J gene TRBJ2-7; D is perhaps TRBD2 (7 bases). The CDR3 runs 16 residues. In germline, CDR1 is SEHNR, CDR2 FQNEAQ (reference sequence). The chain's CDR3 is CTSSSVPRGASYEQYF. The CDR3 bases are TGTACCAGCAGCTCGGTTCCCCGGGGGGCCTCCTACGAGCAGTACTTC.

This chain links TRBV19 with TRBJ1-1, with D unresolved. The CDR3 totals 13 residues. Per the germline V gene, CDR1 is LNHDA and CDR2 is SQIVND (reference sequence). V was cut by 5 bases and J by 1 base, with 8 bases left in between. CDR3 sequence reads: CASSGGWNTEAFF. The CDR3 region has the DNA TGTGCCAGTAGTGGCGGCTGGAACACTGAAGCTTTCTTT. Drawing the rest from reference TRBV19 and TRBJ1-1, the complete variable domain is DGGITQSPKYLFRKEGQNVTLSCEQNLNHDAMYWYRQDPGQGLRLIYYSQIVNDFQKGDIAEGYSVSREKKESFPLTVTSAQKNPTAFYLCASSGGWNTEAFFGQGTRLTVV.

This clone showed up just a few times. This chain connects TRBV21-1 to TRBJ1-3. TRBV21-1 is classified as a pseudogene. The CDR3 loop spans 13 amino acids. CDR3: CASSKESRDTIYF. The CDR3 DNA reads TGTGCCAGCAGCAAAGAGAGCCGAGACACCATATATTTT.

A word on this clone: The junction differs from germline at one of its ends, possibly a read error. V and J are TRBV5-1 and TRBJ1-3, with D perhaps matching TRBD1 (6 bases). The end of the DNA is better explained by TRBJ2-2, so the J call may be wrong. CDR3 length equals 14 residues. The germline V gene encodes CDR1 SGHRS and CDR2 YFSETQ. This chain's CDR3 is CATSRDTNTGELFF. CDR3 coding DNA: TGCGCCACCAGCCGGGACACGAACACCGGGGAGCTGTTTTTT.

CDR3 nucleotide sequence: TGTGCCAGCAGTTACTCCTCGCCAGGTTACACAGATACGCAGTATTTT. Its protein product is CASSYSSPGYTDTQYF. This chain joins TRBV6-6 and TRBJ2-3; D is undetermined. V gave up 0 bases and J gave up 2 bases, with 12 bases separating them. The CDR3 consists of 16 residues. CDR1 and CDR2 from the germline V gene are MNHNY and SVGAGI (reference sequence).